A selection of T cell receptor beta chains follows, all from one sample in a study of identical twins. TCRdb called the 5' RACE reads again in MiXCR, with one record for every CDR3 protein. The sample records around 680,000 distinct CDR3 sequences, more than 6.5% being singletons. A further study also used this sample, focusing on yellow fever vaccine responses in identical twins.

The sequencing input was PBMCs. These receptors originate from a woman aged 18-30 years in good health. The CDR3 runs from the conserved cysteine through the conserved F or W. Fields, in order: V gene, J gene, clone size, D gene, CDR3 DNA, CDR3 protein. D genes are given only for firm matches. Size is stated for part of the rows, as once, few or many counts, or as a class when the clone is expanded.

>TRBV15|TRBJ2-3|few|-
TGTGCCACCAGCAGAGATTCGGCAAGGTTGGATACGCAGTATTTT
CATSRDSARLDTQYF
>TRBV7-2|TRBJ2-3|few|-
TGTGCCAGCAGCTTAATCGGGGGCCCTAGCACAGATACGCAGTATTTT
CASSLIGGPSTDTQYF
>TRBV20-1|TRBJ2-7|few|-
TGCAGTGCTAGATTGGGGGCCCAATCCTACGAGCAGTACTTC
CSARLGAQSYEQYF
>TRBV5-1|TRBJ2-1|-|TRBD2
TGCGCCAGCAGCTTGACCGGACTAGCGGGAGGCAATGAGCAGTTCTTC
CASSLTGLAGGNEQFF
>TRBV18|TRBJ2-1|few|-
TGTGCCAGCTCACCCCAGGGGGGGGTCCGTGAGCAGTTCTTC
CASSPQGGVREQFF
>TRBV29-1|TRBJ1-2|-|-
TGCAGCGTCGGAACCACACCGGCCTATGGCTACACCTTC
CSVGTTPAYGYTF
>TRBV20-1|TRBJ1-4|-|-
TGCAGTGCTAGAGACCCCCTGAGTGAAAAACTGTTTTTT
CSARDPLSEKLFF
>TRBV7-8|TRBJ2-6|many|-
TGTGCCAGCAGCTTAGCGTTAAGAGTAACTGGGGCCAACGTCCTGACTTTC
CASSLALRVTGANVLTF
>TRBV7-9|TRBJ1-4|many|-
TGTGCCAGCAGCTCCGGGCAGGGGATTAATGAAAAACTGTTTTTT
CASSSGQGINEKLFF
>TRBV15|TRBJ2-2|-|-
TGTGCCACCAGCAGAGAAGGCGGGACGAACACCGGGGAGCTGTTTTTT
CATSREGGTNTGELFF
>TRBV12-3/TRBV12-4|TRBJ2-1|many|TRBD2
TGTGCCAGCAGGTCTAGCGGGGGGGCCTCCTACAATGAGCAGTTCTTC
CASRSSGGASYNEQFF
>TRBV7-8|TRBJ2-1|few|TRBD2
TGTGCCAGCAGCTTTCTCCTGGGACTAGCGGCGTACAATGAGCAGTTCTTC
CASSFLLGLAAYNEQFF
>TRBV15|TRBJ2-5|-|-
TGTGCCACCAGCAGAGATCACGGCCCCCAAGAGACCCAGTACTTC
CATSRDHGPQETQYF
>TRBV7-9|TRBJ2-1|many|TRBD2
TGTGCCAGCAGCTTAGGGACTAGCCAAGAGCAGTTCTTC
CASSLGTSQEQFF
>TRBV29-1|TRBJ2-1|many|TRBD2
TGCAGCGTTGAAGATTGGGGACTAGCGGGAAGGTACAATGAGCAGTTCTTC
CSVEDWGLAGRYNEQFF
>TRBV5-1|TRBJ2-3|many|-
TGCGCCAGCAGCTTGTCACAGCGGACAGATACGCAGTATTTT
CASSLSQRTDTQYF
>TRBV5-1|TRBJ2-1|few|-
TGCGCCAGCACTAGGGGACTTTCACAACGTAATGAGCAGTTCTTC
CASTRGLSQRNEQFF
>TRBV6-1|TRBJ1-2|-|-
TGTGCCAGCAGTGAAGGCAGGTTGTACCGTGGCTACACCTTC
CASSEGRLYRGYTF
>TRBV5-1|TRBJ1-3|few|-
TGCGCCAGCAGCCCCGGACGGGCGGGAAACACCATATATTTT
CASSPGRAGNTIYF
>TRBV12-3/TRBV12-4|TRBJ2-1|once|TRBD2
TGTGCCAGCAGAGGGTGGGGGACTAGCGACCGTGTTTATGAGCAGTTCTTC
CASRGWGTSDRVYEQFF
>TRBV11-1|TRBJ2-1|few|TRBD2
TGTGCCAGCAGCTCCTCCCGGACTAGCGGGGGGGCCAACCATGAGCAGTTCTTC
CASSSSRTSGGANHEQFF
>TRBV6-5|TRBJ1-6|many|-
TGTGCCAGCAGTTATGGCGGTCCCTATAATTCACCCCTCCACTTT
CASSYGGPYNSPLHF
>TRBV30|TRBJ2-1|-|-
TGTGCCTGGAGTGTTGAGGGGCCCGATGAGCAGTTCTTC
CAWSVEGPDEQFF
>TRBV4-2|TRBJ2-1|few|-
TGTGCCAGCAGCCAAGCTGGGCCCCGCTCCTACAATGAGCAGTTCTTC
CASSQAGPRSYNEQFF
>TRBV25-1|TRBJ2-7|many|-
TGTGCCAGCAGTGTGCAAATCGGACCCGTGGACTACGAGCAGTACTTC
CASSVQIGPVDYEQYF
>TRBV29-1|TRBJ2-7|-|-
TGCAGCGTTGCCCGGGACCAACCCTACGAGCAGTACTTC
CSVARDQPYEQYF
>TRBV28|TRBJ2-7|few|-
TGTGCCAGCAGTTTATGGGCCAGAGCTGTGGACGAGCAGTACTTC
CASSLWARAVDEQYF
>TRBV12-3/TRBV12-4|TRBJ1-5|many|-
TGTGCCAGCAGTTTAATGGGGGGCGAATCACTTAATCAGCCCCAGCATTTT
CASSLMGGESLNQPQHF
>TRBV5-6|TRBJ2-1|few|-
TGTGCCAGCAGCTCGTATTCCGGCCTAGCGCCCTTCCCCTCGACCGATGAGCAGTTCTTC
CASSSYSGLAPFPSTDEQFF
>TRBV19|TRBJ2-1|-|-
TGTGCCAGTATGGATTGGAATGAGCAGTTCTTC
CASMDWNEQFF
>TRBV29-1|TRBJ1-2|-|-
TGCGTAGTCCCAGGGCCTAACTATGGCTACACCTTC
CVVPGPNYGYTF
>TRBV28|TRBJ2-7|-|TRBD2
TGTGCCAGCAGTTTGCCGGGACTAGCGGGGCCGAGCTCCTACGAGCAGTACTTC
CASSLPGLAGPSSYEQYF
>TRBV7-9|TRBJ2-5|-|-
TGTGCCAGCAGCTTCGGTCAGGGCGATAGGGAGACCCAGTACTTC
CASSFGQGDRETQYF
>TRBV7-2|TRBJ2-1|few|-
TGTGCCAGCAGCTTAGCGGGGGATAGTTTTGGGTTCTCCTACAATGAGCAGTTCTTC
CASSLAGDSFGFSYNEQFF
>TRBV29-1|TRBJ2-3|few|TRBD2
TGCAGCGTCAGCGGGAGGGTAACAGATACGCAGTATTTT
CSVSGRVTDTQYF
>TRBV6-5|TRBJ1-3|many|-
TGTGCCAGCAGTTACTCCCGGAGCTCTGGAAACACCATATATTTT
CASSYSRSSGNTIYF
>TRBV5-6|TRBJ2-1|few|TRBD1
TGTGCCAGCAGCTTAAGACAGGGCAGTCGGAATGAGCAGTTCTTC
CASSLRQGSRNEQFF
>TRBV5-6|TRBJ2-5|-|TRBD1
TGTGCCAGCAGCCGACAGGGCCTCACGGCGGAGACCCAGTACTTC
CASSRQGLTAETQYF
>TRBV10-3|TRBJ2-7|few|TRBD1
TGTGCCATCGGGACGGACAGGGTCGAAGACGAGCAGTACTTC
CAIGTDRVEDEQYF
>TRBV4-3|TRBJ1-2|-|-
TGCGCCAGCAGCCAAGATTGGGGAGTGACTAACTATGGCTACACCTTC
CASSQDWGVTNYGYTF
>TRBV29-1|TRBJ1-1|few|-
TGCAGCGTTGAGGACACCCCAGCCCTGGGAGCTTTCTTT
CSVEDTPALGAFF
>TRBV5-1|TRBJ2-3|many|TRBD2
TGCGCCAGCAGCCGCCTCCCCGGACTAGCCTCCACAGATACGCAGTATTTT
CASSRLPGLASTDTQYF
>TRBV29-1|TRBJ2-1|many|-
TGCAGCGTTGAAACTCAGGAGCAGTTCTTC
CSVETQEQFF
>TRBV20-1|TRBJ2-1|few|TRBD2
TGCAGTGCTGGTGAATGGACTAGCGGGGGGTACAATGAGCAGTTCTTC
CSAGEWTSGGYNEQFF
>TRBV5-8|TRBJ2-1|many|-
TGTGCCAGCAGGCCCCCCGAGCAGTTCTTC
CASRPPEQFF
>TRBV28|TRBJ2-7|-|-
TGTGCCAGCATCGCCAGACCGGGATCGCGGGCGGGGGAGCAGTACTTC
CASIARPGSRAGEQYF
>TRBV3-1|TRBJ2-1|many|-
TGTGCCAGCAGCTATTCTGGGACCGCTGAGCAGTTCTTC
CASSYSGTAEQFF
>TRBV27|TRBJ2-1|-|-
TGTGCCAGCAGTTCCGCTGCCCGGGGCGAGCAGTTCTTC
CASSSAARGEQFF
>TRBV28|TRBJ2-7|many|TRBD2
TGTGCCAGCAGCATTTTTTTGCGGGGGGGCCTGGACGAGCAGTACTTC
CASSIFLRGGLDEQYF
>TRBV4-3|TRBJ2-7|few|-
TGCGCCAGCAGCCAAGGAAGGGCGGCACTCTCCTACGAGCAGTACTTC
CASSQGRAALSYEQYF
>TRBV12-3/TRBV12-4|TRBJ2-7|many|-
TGTGCCAGCAGTTTGGGGGTCGTGTCGTCCTTC
CASSLGVVSSF